These T cell receptor beta chains were read from a single sample in a study of beta chain features in type 1 diabetes. Method: immunoSEQ multiplex PCR; TCRdb's copy keeps in-frame clones and lacks some. The sample has hundreds of thousands of clones, under 20% seen once. The sequenced sample was naive CD4+ T cells from blood. Receptors were obtained from a woman between 18 and 30 years old in good health. Both conserved end residues are part of each CDR3. The D gene is left open where the match is weak. Not all rows give a size; the values are once, few, many and, for expanded clones, a class.

clone size,J gene,D gene,V gene,CDR3 protein,CDR3 DNA
few,TRBJ2-1,TRBD2,TRBV5-1,CASSSEAGGIHNEQFF,TGCGCCAGCAGCTCGGAAGCGGGAGGGATCCACAATGAGCAGTTCTTC
NA,TRBJ1-4,TRBD1,TRBV19,CASTRDRESKLFF,TGTGCCAGTACCAGAGACAGGGAATCAAAACTGTTTTTT
few,TRBJ2-7,NA,TRBV4-3,CASSQDLGHLYEQYF,TGCGCCAGCAGCCAAGATCTGGGACACCTCTACGAGCAGTACTTC
NA,TRBJ1-2,TRBD1,TRBV7-2,CASSGRTGGSYGYTF,TGTGCCAGCAGCGGACGGACAGGGGGCAGCTATGGCTACACCTTC
few,TRBJ1-2,TRBD1,TRBV15,CATSKTGYGYTF,TGTGCCACCAGCAAGACAGGGTATGGCTACACCTTC
NA,TRBJ2-3,NA,TRBV18,CASSPLDTDTQYF,TGTGCCAGCTCACCCCTGGACACAGATACGCAGTATTTT
few,TRBJ2-3,TRBD2,TRBV4-2,CASSHQTSGVTDTQYF,TGTGCCAGCAGCCACCAGACTAGCGGAGTCACAGATACGCAGTATTTT
few,TRBJ1-3,TRBD1,TRBV18,CASSPPGQTTSGNTIYF,TGTGCCAGCTCACCACCGGGACAGACGACCTCTGGAAACACCATATATTTT
NA,TRBJ1-6,TRBD1,TRBV7-2,CASSLNRGASPLHF,TGTGCCAGCAGTCTCAACAGGGGGGCTTCACCCCTCCACTTT
few,TRBJ1-2,TRBD1,TRBV27,CASSLGQGYYGYTF,TGTGCCAGCAGTTTAGGACAGGGATACTATGGCTACACCTTC
NA,TRBJ2-1,NA,TRBV5-5,CASSLGVGLYNEQFF,TGTGCCAGCAGCTTGGGGGTGGGACTTTACAATGAGCAGTTCTTC
NA,TRBJ2-3,NA,TRBV2,CASRSSRGHQRPDTQYF,TGTGCCAGCAGAAGCTCCCGGGGACATCAGAGGCCAGATACGCAGTATTTT
NA,TRBJ1-3,NA,TRBV6-5,CASRERSSGNTIYF,TGTGCCAGCAGAGAGCGGTCCTCTGGAAACACCATATATTTT
NA,TRBJ2-7,NA,TRBV4-2,CASSQRGLSSYEQYF,TGTGCCAGCAGCCAAAGGGGACTGTCGTCCTACGAGCAGTACTTC
few,TRBJ1-2,NA,TRBV5-1,CASSYGPSYGYTF,TGCGCCAGCAGCTACGGGCCCAGCTATGGCTACACCTTC
NA,TRBJ2-7,TRBD2,TRBV19,CASSMLAGGPQDYEQYF,TGTGCCAGTAGTATGCTAGCGGGAGGGCCTCAGGACTACGAGCAGTACTTC
NA,TRBJ2-7,NA,TRBV6-5,CASSKYPGSSYEQYF,TGTGCCAGCAGCAAGTACCCGGGAAGCTCCTACGAGCAGTACTTC
NA,TRBJ2-7,TRBD1,TRBV10-3,CAINPGQGNYEQYF,TGTGCCATCAACCCAGGACAGGGCAACTACGAGCAGTACTTC
NA,TRBJ1-5,NA,TRBV10-3,CASRENHNQPQHF,TGTGCCAGCAGGGAGAATCACAATCAGCCCCAGCATTTT
NA,TRBJ2-7,TRBD2,TRBV5-4,CASSLGREGRYEQYF,TGTGCCAGCAGCCTGGGGCGGGAGGGCCGCTACGAGCAGTACTTC
few,TRBJ1-2,NA,TRBV11-2,CASRPDAEGYTF,TGTGCCAGCAGACCGGACGCGGAGGGCTACACCTTC
few,TRBJ1-4,NA,TRBV27,CASSLWGAREKLFF,TGTGCCAGCAGTTTATGGGGGGCGCGTGAAAAACTGTTTTTT
NA,TRBJ2-3,TRBD2,TRBV14,CASSQLAGVREADTQYF,TGTGCCAGCAGCCAATTAGCGGGAGTCAGAGAGGCAGATACGCAGTATTTT
NA,TRBJ1-3,NA,TRBV5-1,CASSLSAVSGNTIYF,TGCGCCAGCAGCTTGTCAGCAGTCTCTGGAAACACCATATATTTT
NA,TRBJ2-7,NA,TRBV9,CASSRAAERGEQYF,TGTGCCAGCAGCCGAGCGGCCGAACGCGGCGAGCAGTACTTC
few,TRBJ2-7,TRBD2,TRBV4-2,CASSQDLSQGLTSYEQYF,TGTGCCAGCAGCCAAGACCTGAGTCAGGGACTAACTTCCTACGAGCAGTACTTC
NA,TRBJ2-7,TRBD2,TRBV13,CASSSPGLAGRAYEQYF,TGTGCCAGCAGTTCGCCGGGACTAGCGGGACGTGCCTACGAGCAGTACTTC
NA,TRBJ2-7,TRBD2,TRBV5-1,CASSLTSGITYEQYF,TGCGCCAGCAGCCTGACTAGCGGGATTACCTACGAGCAGTACTTC
NA,TRBJ1-2,NA,TRBV7-3,CASSPGGSYGYTF,TGTGCCAGCAGCCCCGGAGGCTCCTATGGCTACACCTTC
NA,TRBJ2-5,NA,TRBV6-5,CASSDPQSGKETQYF,TGTGCCAGCAGCGACCCCCAGAGTGGAAAGGAGACCCAGTACTTC
few,TRBJ1-4,NA,TRBV7-6,CASSPGDFPWNEKLFF,TGTGCCAGCAGCCCCGGGGACTTCCCTTGGAATGAAAAACTGTTTTTT
few,TRBJ2-2,NA,TRBV6-5,CASSYSGASTGELFF,TGTGCCAGCAGTTACTCTGGGGCGAGTACCGGGGAGCTGTTTTTT
few,TRBJ2-2,TRBD1,TRBV6-6,CATRQGHTGELFF,TGTGCCACCCGACAGGGGCACACCGGGGAGCTGTTTTTT
few,TRBJ2-7,TRBD1,TRBV11-1,CASSRGQATYEQYF,TGTGCCAGCAGCAGAGGACAGGCTACCTACGAGCAGTACTTC
few,TRBJ2-3,TRBD2,TRBV7-8,CASSLFPSRTITSGSMPDTQYF,TGTGCCAGCAGCTTATTCCCATCCCGGACCATCACTAGCGGGAGTATGCCAGATACGCAGTATTTT
NA,TRBJ2-5,NA,TRBV18,CASSPPEALAQETQYF,TGTGCCAGCTCACCACCCGAGGCACTAGCCCAAGAGACCCAGTACTTC
NA,TRBJ2-1,NA,TRBV19,CASRQMVGATHNEQFF,TGTGCCAGTAGGCAAATGGTCGGCGCGACCCACAATGAGCAGTTCTTC
few,TRBJ2-7,TRBD2,TRBV5-1,CASSPGTSGVYEQYF,TGCGCCAGCAGCCCCGGGACTAGCGGAGTCTACGAGCAGTACTTC
NA,TRBJ2-3,NA,TRBV28,CASSPRRVVPTDTQYF,TGTGCCAGCAGTCCACGAAGAGTGGTCCCCACAGATACGCAGTATTTT
few,TRBJ1-2,TRBD1,TRBV6-5,CASSYLGGQGDGYTF,TGTGCCAGCAGTTACCTCGGGGGACAGGGGGATGGCTACACCTTC
NA,TRBJ2-2,NA,TRBV5-6,CASSSPLRKGQGGELFF,TGTGCCAGCAGCTCCCCCCTCAGAAAGGGTCAGGGCGGGGAGCTGTTTTTT
few,TRBJ2-1,NA,TRBV7-2,CASRQGRHNEQFF,TGTGCCAGCAGGCAGGGGCGTCACAATGAGCAGTTCTTC
NA,TRBJ2-1,NA,TRBV7-2,CASSSRGVAGEQFF,TGTGCCAGCAGCTCCAGGGGAGTGGCGGGTGAGCAGTTCTTC
few,TRBJ2-7,NA,TRBV2,CASSEATTYEQYF,TGTGCCAGCAGTGAAGCGACGACCTACGAGCAGTACTTC
NA,TRBJ2-1,NA,TRBV9,CASSVAGAPYNEQFF,TGTGCCAGCAGCGTAGCAGGGGCCCCCTACAATGAGCAGTTCTTC
NA,TRBJ1-2,TRBD1,TRBV11-1,CASSLTPQGDGYTF,TGTGCCAGCAGCTTAACCCCGCAGGGGGACGGCTACACCTTC
NA,TRBJ1-1,NA,TRBV18,CASSPGVHTEAFF,TGTGCCAGCTCCCCCGGAGTTCACACTGAAGCTTTCTTT
NA,TRBJ2-1,TRBD1,TRBV15,CATSRHRDRGNEQFF,TGTGCCACCAGCAGACACCGGGACAGGGGGAATGAGCAGTTCTTC
few,TRBJ2-3,TRBD1,TRBV6-6,CASSTSPGQGTDTQYF,TGTGCCAGCAGTACCTCCCCGGGACAGGGGACAGATACGCAGTATTTT
few,TRBJ2-2,TRBD2,TRBV5-1,CASSLGLAGLNTGELFF,TGCGCCAGCAGCTTGGGACTAGCGGGACTGAACACCGGGGAGCTGTTTTTT